The 25 T cell receptor beta chains below all came from one sample that was sequenced in a study of T-cell memory formation after mild COVID-19. TCRdb re-called the 5' RACE reads with MiXCR, one entry per CDR3 protein. The table records 250,000 or so distinct CDR3 sequences, roughly 18% of them present only once. The sample was PBMCs or a T cell subset sorted from them (not recorded which). These TCRs come from a man in his late teens or twenties who had mild COVID-19 (a few samples of this study predate the infection). Cell type and time point are not known.

This clonotype occurred a few times. The chain uses TRBV24-1 and TRBJ2-1; 10 nucleotides match TRBD1. Germline V gene lookup returns CDR1 KGHDR and CDR2 SFDVKD. Unmatched junction bases numbered 11, after V lost 1 base and J lost 6 bases. The CDR3 loop spans 18 amino acids. The CDR3 spells CATSDFEPRQGAPNEQFF. The CDR3 DNA reads as TGTGCCACCAGTGATTTTGAGCCGAGACAGGGGGCTCCCAATGAGCAGTTCTTC.

This chain joins TRBV4-3 and TRBJ2-7; 7 bases match TRBD1. The V gene end was trimmed by 4 bases and the J gene end by 3 bases; junction bases not matched to a gene: 9. This CDR3 has 15 residues. From germline, CDR1 is LGHNA and CDR2 YSLEER. The CDR3 loop is CASSPNLDRRYEQYF. As DNA, the CDR3 is TGCGCCAGCAGCCCAAATCTGGACAGGCGCTACGAGCAGTACTTC.

This clonotype was detected a few times. DNA of the CDR3: TGTGCCAGCAGTTACTTCAACCATGAGCAGTTCTTC. This translates into CASSYFNHEQFF. The rearrangement joins TRBV6-2 or TRBV6-3 to TRBJ2-1; D gene uncertain. V lost 1 base to trimming and J lost 8 bases, with 6 bases between them. From germline, CDR1 is MNHEY and CDR2 SVGEGT. The CDR3 spans 12 residues.

This clonotype was seen only a few times. The genes are TRBV28 and TRBJ1-5; D may be TRBD1 (5 bases). The CDR3 totals 17 residues. Trimming stripped 5 bases from V and 0 bases from J, with 17 bases between. CDR1 MDHEN and CDR2 SYDVKM come from the germline V gene. In DNA form, the CDR3 reads TGTGCCAGCAGTAGTGGTGACAGAATCTATAGCAATCAGCCCCAGCATTTT. It codes for CASSSGDRIYSNQPQHF.

This clonotype was detected a few times. V usage is TRBV7-3 and J usage is TRBJ2-2, with 7 bases that match TRBD1. V shed 5 bases, J shed 0 bases, and the junction held 6 bases outside the gene matches. The CDR3 is made up of 16 amino acids. The germline V gene has CDR1 SGHTA and CDR2 FQGTGA. CDR3 DNA sequence: TGTGCCAGCAGCGATACAGGGGCCGCGAACACCGGGGAGCTGTTTTTT. This codes for CASSDTGAANTGELFF.

This clonotype has only a few counts. The chain has TRBV20-1 and TRBJ1-5; 10 nucleotides align to TRBD1. CDR3 length: 14 residues. Germline values: CDR1 DFQATT, CDR2 SNEGSKA (reference sequence). Trimming removed 1 base from V and 5 bases from J; junction bases left unmatched: 2. The CDR3 is CSARGTGGYQPQHF. DNA of the CDR3: TGCAGTGCTAGAGGGACAGGGGGATATCAGCCCCAGCATTTT.

The V call is TRBV9, the J call TRBJ2-5; perhaps TRBD2 as D (6 bases). Trimming left V 0 bases short and J 1 base short, with 16 bases between. CDR1 is SGDLS, CDR2 YYNGEE, per germline. The CDR3 covers 17 residues. The CDR3: CASSVAGEWGFQETQYF. CDR3 in DNA: TGTGCCAGCAGCGTAGCGGGAGAGTGGGGTTTCCAAGAGACCCAGTACTTC.

The chain recombines TRBV5-1 with TRBJ2-2; 11 nucleotides line up with TRBD2. Germline CDR1 is SGHRS and CDR2 is YFSETQ. V lost 4 bases, J lost 5 bases, and 4 bases stayed unmatched. The CDR3 contains 15 residues. The CDR3, as DNA: TGCGCCAGCAGCCCTAGCGGGGGGCCTACCGGGGAGCTGTTTTTT. Its translation is CASSPSGGPTGELFF. The entire variable domain, with the rest obtained from reference TRBV5-1 and TRBJ2-2, is as follows: KAGVTQTPRYLIKTRGQQVTLSCSPISGHRSVSWYQQTPGQGLQFLFEYFSETQRNKGNFPGRFSGRQFSNSRSEMNVSTLELGDSALYLCASSPSGGPTGELFFGEGSRLTVL.

There are many counts of this clonotype. The chain carries TRBV18 and TRBJ1-6; no clear D. Germline CDR1 and CDR2: KGHSH and LQKENI. CDR3 length equals 14 residues. Trimming took off 6 bases at V and 8 bases at J, with 14 bases between the two ends. This CDR3 reads CASSEGGVDSPLHF. In DNA, the CDR3 is TGTGCCAGCTCCGAAGGCGGAGTCGATTCACCCCTCCACTTT.

Only a few counts were recorded for this clonotype. This chain joins TRBV2 and TRBJ2-2; a weak D match, TRBD1 (5 bases). With 8 bases removed from V and 3 bases from J, the gap between germline ends came to 10 bases. Per the germline V gene, CDR1 is SNHLY and CDR2 is FYNNEI. The CDR3 runs to 13 residues. The CDR3 sequence is CASDTGDTGELFF. CDR3 DNA sequence: TGTGCCAGCGATACAGGAGACACCGGGGAGCTGTTTTTT.

This clonotype was detected only a few times. Here the CDR3 reads CASSPSILSSYEQYF. The CDR3 DNA sequence: TGCGCCAGCAGCCCATCTATCCTGAGCTCCTACGAGCAGTACTTC. The chain is built from TRBV5-1 and TRBJ2-7; no clear D gene. This CDR3 contains 15 residues. Germline CDR1 SGHRS, CDR2 YFSETQ. V lost 4 bases and J 0 bases, leaving 14 bases between the germline ends.

This chain uses TRBV6-5 with TRBJ1-4, with a weak D call TRBD1 (5 bases). The CDR3 is made up of 15 amino acids. Germline CDR1 MNHEY, CDR2 SVGAGI. V lost 2 bases and J 2 bases, leaving 9 bases between the germline ends. DNA of the CDR3: TGTGCCAGCAGTTACCGGCGGGGGACTAATGAAAAACTGTTTTTT. Encoded protein: CASSYRRGTNEKLFF.

This clonotype was counted between two and nine times. The V and J genes are TRBV27 and TRBJ2-7, with D unresolved. This CDR3 has 14 residues. V shed 6 bases and J shed 4 bases, with 16 bases lying between them. The germline CDR1 and CDR2 sequences are MNHEY and SMNVEV (reference sequence). CDR3 sequence reads: CASSPFDSVYEQYF. CDR3 coding DNA: TGTGCCAGCAGCCCCTTCGATTCAGTATACGAGCAGTACTTC.

V usage is TRBV28 and J usage is TRBJ1-3; D is unclear. V lost 4 bases and J lost 1, with 11 bases in between. Germline CDR1 reads MDHEN; CDR2 reads SYDVKM. The CDR3 spans 15 residues. The CDR3 DNA reads TGTGCCAGCAGTTCAGCCCCTCTGTCTGGAAACACCATATATTTT. Translation gives CASSSAPLSGNTIYF.

This clonotype occurred a few times. V gene TRBV28 combines with J gene TRBJ1-5; weak D call: TRBD1 (5 bases). Germline V gene sequence: CDR1 MDHEN, CDR2 SYDVKM. Trimming took off 6 bases at V and 0 bases at J, with 18 bases between the two ends. The CDR3 runs to 17 residues. The CDR3 DNA reads TGTGCCAGCAGCCCCGGGGGATATCGATTTAGCAATCAGCCCCAGCATTTT. Translated: CASSPGGYRFSNQPQHF.

The chain has TRBV7-9 and TRBJ2-7, with D possibly TRBD1 on 5 matching bases. CDR1 and CDR2 from the germline V gene are SEHNR and FQNEAQ (reference sequence). V was cut by 5 bases and J by 6 bases, with 20 bases left in between. The CDR3 spans 15 residues. The DNA of the CDR3 is TGTGCCAGCAGCCCAACAGGAGTCAGGGCAGGCGAGCAGTACTTC. This codes for CASSPTGVRAGEQYF.

The chain links TRBV6-5 to TRBJ2-3; 8 nucleotides match TRBD2. Germline V gene data show CDR1 as MNHEY and CDR2 as SVGAGI. The V segment lost 6 bases and the J segment 6 bases; nucleotides outside the gene matches: 5. The CDR3 covers 13 residues. CDR3 nucleotides: TGTGCCAGCAGCCCTATAGCGGGGGATACGCAGTATTTT. This gives the protein CASSPIAGDTQYF.

This sequence joins TRBV7-9 and TRBJ1-2; no clear D. The CDR3 covers 15 residues. V dropped 0 bases and J dropped 2 bases, with 10 bases sitting between them. Germline assignment: CDR1 SEHNR and CDR2 FQNEAQ (reference sequence). CDR3 DNA sequence: TGTGCCAGCAGCTTAGCGCCGGTTTCCAACTATGGCTACACCTTC. Translation: CASSLAPVSNYGYTF.

The chain is built from TRBV24-1 and TRBJ2-5; no reliable D call. V shed 1 base and J shed 1 base, with 21 bases lying between them. The germline gives CDR1 KGHDR, CDR2 SFDVKD. The CDR3 loop spans 19 amino acids. CDR3 DNA: TGTGCCACCAGTGATTTCCGCGTAACCTCTCGACGGGTCCAAGAGACCCAGTACTTC. It encodes CATSDFRVTSRRVQETQYF.

This clonotype has only a few counts. This chain uses TRBV6-4 with TRBJ2-3; 9 bases map to TRBD2. Germline CDR1 is MRHNA and CDR2 is SNTAGT. The CDR3 length is 17 residues. V was clipped by 0 bases and J by 5 bases; unmatched bases: 9. The CDR3 loop is CASSDSTRAGGRDTQYF. The CDR3 DNA is TGTGCCAGCAGTGACTCCACTAGAGCGGGGGGCCGAGATACGCAGTATTTT.

The rearrangement links TRBV29-1 to TRBJ1-1; no definite D call. Trimming cost V 5 bases and J 11 bases, with 15 bases left between them. The CDR3 is 11 amino acids. CDR1 SQVTM and CDR2 ANQGSEA come from the germline V gene. The CDR3 DNA follows: TGCAGCGTTCGGAAAAGGGAGGATGCTTTCTTT. It encodes CSVRKREDAFF. Based on the CDR3 plus reference TRBV29-1 and TRBJ1-1, the full variable domain is SAVISQKPSRDICQRGTSLTIQCQVDSQVTMMFWYRQQPGQSLTLIATANQGSEATYESGFVIDKFPISRPNLTFSTLTVSNMSPEDSSIYLCSVRKREDAFFGQGTRLTVV.

This clonotype was seen repeatedly, ten times or more. The J gene is TRBJ2-2, the V gene TRBV7-2, with D hard to call. Germline CDR1 and CDR2: SGHTA and FQGNSA. Trimming shortened V by 3 bases and J by 0 bases, and 11 bases separated the two germline ends. The CDR3 contains 16 residues. The CDR3 sequence: CASSFPSQANTGELFF. The DNA of the CDR3 is TGTGCCAGCAGCTTTCCCTCTCAGGCGAACACCGGGGAGCTGTTTTTT.

This clonotype was found a few times. A read error may account for a junction end that differs from germline. The gene calls are TRBV4-1 and TRBJ2-1; D perhaps matches TRBD1 (5 bases). The length of the CDR3 is 15 residues. CDR1 is MGHRA and CDR2 is YSYEKL in the germline V gene. The CDR3 loop is CASSQVAGPYSEQFF. CDR3 nucleotide sequence: TGCGCCAGCAGCCAAGTTGCAGGGCCCTACAGTGAGCAGTTCTTC.

The chain links TRBV20-1 to TRBJ1-3; TRBD1 is a possible D gene (6 bases). Between the trimmed V and J ends, which lost 7 bases and 4 bases, there was a span of 14 bases. This CDR3 region has 13 residues. CDR1 is DFQATT, CDR2 SNEGSKA, per germline (reference sequence). Here the CDR3 reads CSDDGTLGNTIYF. The CDR3 region has the DNA TGCAGTGACGACGGGACACTCGGAAACACCATATATTTT.

There are a few counts of this clonotype. The chain carries TRBV12-3 or TRBV12-4 and TRBJ1-1; 10 positions agree with TRBD1. J was trimmed by 1 base and V by 3 bases; bases with no gene match: 2. The CDR3 is 15 amino acids. Written as DNA, the CDR3 is TGTGCCAGCAGTTTGACAGGGGGCGGGAACACTGAAGCTTTCTTT. Translating it yields CASSLTGGGNTEAFF.